This TCR beta chain came from a study of identical twins. The trim removed 6 bases at V and 3 bases at J, leaving 9 bases unmatched. The CDR3 totals 17 residues. CDR1 is SGDLS and CDR2 is YYNGEE in the germline V gene. Unique molecular identifiers were present on the cDNA, which also gained a universal primer site by template switching. TCRdb re-called the 5' RACE reads through MiXCR, storing one row per CDR3 protein. This sample has under 350,000 distinct CDR3 sequences, with less than 9.5% found just once. This clonotype was detected only a few times. The antigen is not known. Broader study findings: In monozygotic twins, models underestimated the sharing of out-of-frame TCR alpha. These conclusions were based on statistical analysis (cross-sectional, not following the same donors). Beta out-of-frame twin sharing showed a weaker excess.

The sample was also reused in another study, on yellow fever vaccine responses in identical twins.

Sample: CD8+ T cells sorted from blood. This TCR was recovered from a woman under 30 in good health. This chain joins TRBV9 and TRBJ2-2; 12 bases line up with TRBD2. The DNA of the CDR3 is TGTGCCAGCACCCACCCTAGCGGGGGGGCCGACACCGGGGAGCTGTTTTTT. It encodes CASTHPSGGADTGELFF.